This T cell receptor (beta chain) was sequenced during a study of regulatory T cells in long-lasting Graves disease. There are a few counts of this clonotype. The germline V gene encodes CDR1 DFQATT and CDR2 SNEGSKA (reference sequence). V was shortened by 0 bases and J by 1 base, with 6 bases between the two germline ends. CDR3 length equals 14 residues. Time point in this sample: newly diagnosed GD, antithyroid drugs for less than 3 months. After RNA was extracted from PBMCs, the TCR library was made from it. Investigators prepared the TCR beta libraries by applying iRepertoire HTBI primers and Arm-PCR of CDR3 regions. Each CDR3 protein is one row after TCRdb ran MiXCR on the multiplex PCR reads. The table records around 450,000 distinct CDR3 sequences, more than 12% of them present only once. The same data also contributed to another study, on T cells in Graves' hyperthyroidism and ophthalmopathy.

This TCR derives from a woman aged 25 to 45 with Graves disease. The gene calls are TRBV20-1 and TRBJ2-2, with D hard to call. The source was peripheral blood mononuclear cells (PBMCs), collected at new diagnosis, from a patient treated with antithyroid drugs. The CDR3 nucleotides are TGCAGTGCTAGAGATTCAGGGAACACCGGGGAGCTGTTTTTT. This codes for CSARDSGNTGELFF.